Below are 11 T cell receptor beta chains sequenced from a single sample in a study of blood T cells in healthy people across ages. PCR was performed a second time for about 7 to 12 cycles using a sample-barcoded 5' primer and a J-beta primer mix. A single record per CDR3 protein comes from TCRdb applying MiXCR to the 5' RACE reads. The sample shows 800,000 to 950,000 distinct CDR3 sequences, 25% to 35% of them seen only once. These records were also assigned to another study, of T cells of mothers and their children.

Input material: blood. Receptors were obtained from a woman in her thirties or forties in good health.

This clonotype occurred once. V gene TRBV28 combines with J gene TRBJ1-1, with 8 positions matching TRBD1. This CDR3 has 16 residues. Germline V gene lookup returns CDR1 MDHEN and CDR2 SYDVKM. V shed 6 bases, J shed 1 base, and the junction held 10 bases outside the gene matches. CDR3 protein: CASRIWGQAKNTEAFF. Written as DNA, the CDR3 is TGTGCCAGCAGAATCTGGGGACAGGCAAAGAACACTGAAGCTTTCTTT.

V and J are TRBV11-2 and TRBJ1-2, with 7 bases identical to TRBD1. Per the germline V gene, CDR1 is SGHAT and CDR2 is FQNNGV. V dropped 5 bases and J dropped 3; count of bases not matched to a gene: 6. The CDR3 spans 14 residues. The CDR3 coding sequence is TGTGCCAGCAGCGGAGACAGGGTCCACTATGGCTACACCTTC. Translated: CASSGDRVHYGYTF.

This chain connects TRBV6-1 to TRBJ2-3; TRBD2 matches at 14 bases. Looked up from germline, CDR1 is MNHNS and CDR2 is SASEGT. With V trimmed by 6 bases and J by 4 bases, 12 bases remained unmatched. The CDR3 consists of 18 residues. DNA for the CDR3: TGTGCCAGCAGAATCGGGACTAGCGGGGGAGACCAGGCAGATACGCAGTATTTT. Translation: CASRIGTSGGDQADTQYF.

This clonotype was recorded at least ten times. This rearrangement joins TRBV25-1 to TRBJ2-7, with 7 bases identical to TRBD2. The junction had 1 base not matched to a gene; V was cut back by 8 bases and J by 3 bases. Germline values: CDR1 MGHDK, CDR2 SYGVNS. The CDR3 is made up of 11 amino acids. CDR3 in amino acids: CASGRGYEQYF. The CDR3 nucleotides read TGTGCCAGCGGGAGGGGCTACGAGCAGTACTTC.

This clonotype came up a few times. The rearrangement links TRBV12-3 or TRBV12-4 to TRBJ1-1; 7 positions match TRBD1. The CDR3 runs to 17 residues. V was clipped by 4 bases and J by 1 base; unmatched bases: 12. The CDR3: CASSSGQARIRNTEAFF. Here the CDR3 DNA reads TGTGCCAGCAGTTCCGGACAGGCTCGCATAAGGAACACTGAAGCTTTCTTT.

The J gene is TRBJ1-1, the V gene TRBV2; D gene unclear. The length of the CDR3 is 13 residues. Germline V gene lookup returns CDR1 SNHLY and CDR2 FYNNEI. V shed 6 bases and J shed 2 bases, with 10 bases lying between them. CDR3 in amino acids: CASRDTENTEAFF. DNA of the CDR3: TGTGCCAGCAGGGATACAGAAAACACTGAAGCTTTCTTT.

The chain recombines TRBV12-3 or TRBV12-4 with TRBJ2-5, with TRBD1 as a possible D gene (6 bases). The DNA end lines up better with TRBJ2-7; the J call may be wrong. The CDR3 loop spans 14 amino acids. The DNA for the CDR3 is TGTGCCAGCAGTCCGGCTGACAGGACCTACGAGCAGTACTTC. As protein: CASSPADRTYEQYF.

In its sample, this clonotype was seen a few times. V usage is TRBV7-3 and J usage is TRBJ1-1; TRBD1 agrees at 7 bases. The CDR3 loop spans 11 amino acids. V shed 5 bases and J 7 bases; nucleotides not matched to a gene: 1. Germline assignment: CDR1 SGHTA and CDR2 FQGTGA. DNA of the CDR3: TGTGCCAGCAGCGGGACAGTTGAAGCTTTCTTT. It encodes CASSGTVEAFF.

The gene calls are TRBV7-2 and TRBJ1-3; TRBD1 aligns across 7 bases. Trimming removed 2 bases from V and 11 bases from J; junction bases left unmatched: 15. CDR3 length: 16 amino acids. Germline V gene sequence: CDR1 SGHTA, CDR2 FQGNSA. The chain's CDR3 is CASSLRTGPPGDAIYF. The CDR3 DNA follows: TGTGCCAGCAGCTTACGGACAGGTCCCCCTGGTGACGCCATATATTTT.

The chain is built from TRBV9 and TRBJ2-1, with TRBD1 identical over 9 bases. The V and J ends lost 0 bases and 10 bases, in that order; junction bases with no gene match: 5. The CDR3 contains 14 residues. The germline V gene has CDR1 SGDLS and CDR2 YYNGEE. The CDR3 region has the DNA TGTGCCAGCAGCGTAGGGACAGGGGATCTGGAGCAGTTCTTC. It specifies CASSVGTGDLEQFF. Full variable domain (missing parts from reference TRBV9 and TRBJ2-1): DSGVTQTPKHLITATGQRVTLRCSPRSGDLSVYWYQQSLDQGLQFLIQYYNGEERAKGNILERFSAQQFPDLHSELNLSSLELGDSALYFCASSVGTGDLEQFFGPGTRLTVL.

The chain uses TRBV30 and TRBJ2-4; D is uncertain. TRBJ2-7 matches the DNA end more closely, so the J call is doubtful. Germline V gene lookup returns CDR1 GTSNPN and CDR2 SVGIG (reference sequence). This CDR3 is 12 amino acids long. The CDR3 nucleotides are TGTGCCTGGAGCGTCACCTTAGGCGAGCAGTACTTC. Its translation: CAWSVTLGEQYF.